Listed below are T cell receptor beta chains from one sample, sequenced in a study of blood T cell repertoires in COVID-19. Only in-frame clones appear in the TCRdb table, and some are missing; sequencing was by immunoSEQ multiplex PCR. Here the sample spans about 100,000 clones, around four fifths being singletons. The sample comprised peripheral blood. The source of these receptors is a man aged 50 to 60 with active or convalescent COVID-19. The CDR3 runs from the conserved cysteine through the conserved F or W. The order of the fields is J gene, clone size, D gene, V gene, CDR3 DNA, CDR3 protein. D genes are given only for firm matches. Expanded clones are given a class, and other clones once, few, many or no size at all.

j_call: TRBJ1-2
clone_size: -
d_call: -
v_call: TRBV9
cdr3_nt: TGTGCCAGCACGGCAAAAGAACAGCCTGGGAGCTATGGCTACACCTTC
cdr3_aa: CASTAKEQPGSYGYTF

j_call: TRBJ2-7
clone_size: -
d_call: TRBD1
v_call: TRBV29-1
cdr3_nt: TGCAGCGCCGGGACAGGGGGCCCCGAGCAGTACTTC
cdr3_aa: CSAGTGGPEQYF

j_call: TRBJ2-1
clone_size: -
d_call: -
v_call: TRBV30
cdr3_nt: TGTGCCTGGAGCCGGACTGGTAAATACAATGAGCAGTTCTTC
cdr3_aa: CAWSRTGKYNEQFF

j_call: TRBJ1-2
clone_size: -
d_call: -
v_call: TRBV6-5
cdr3_nt: TGTGCCAGCAGCCCCGTAGAGTCGGGCTATGGCTACACCTTC
cdr3_aa: CASSPVESGYGYTF

j_call: TRBJ1-1
clone_size: -
d_call: TRBD1
v_call: TRBV29-1
cdr3_nt: TGCAGCACCAACCTTCGACAGGGGAATCGAAACACTGAAGCTTTCTTT
cdr3_aa: CSTNLRQGNRNTEAFF

j_call: TRBJ1-1
clone_size: -
d_call: TRBD1
v_call: TRBV10-1
cdr3_nt: TGCGCCAGCAGTCCAGGGGGCTGGGACACTGAAGCTTTCTTT
cdr3_aa: CASSPGGWDTEAFF

j_call: TRBJ1-3
clone_size: -
d_call: -
v_call: TRBV2
cdr3_nt: TGTGCCAGCACCCGGTCCGGAAACACCATATATTTT
cdr3_aa: CASTRSGNTIYF

j_call: TRBJ2-7
clone_size: -
d_call: -
v_call: TRBV27
cdr3_nt: TGTGCCAGCAGTTTCACAGGCCGGACCTACGAGCAGTACTTC
cdr3_aa: CASSFTGRTYEQYF

j_call: TRBJ2-1
clone_size: -
d_call: -
v_call: TRBV9
cdr3_nt: TGTGCCAGCAGCGTCGGACAAATTGATGAGCAGTTCTTC
cdr3_aa: CASSVGQIDEQFF

j_call: TRBJ2-5
clone_size: -
d_call: TRBD1
v_call: TRBV24-1
cdr3_nt: TGTGCCACCAGTGATTTAAGGACAGGCGAGGAGACCCAGTACTTC
cdr3_aa: CATSDLRTGEETQYF

j_call: TRBJ1-2
clone_size: -
d_call: -
v_call: TRBV11-2
cdr3_nt: TGTGCCAGCGCGGGGGGGCCAACCAACTATGGCTACACCTTC
cdr3_aa: CASAGGPTNYGYTF

j_call: TRBJ2-7
clone_size: -
d_call: -
v_call: TRBV19
cdr3_nt: TGTGCCAGTAGTATAGACGGGGGATACTACGAGCAGTACTTC
cdr3_aa: CASSIDGGYYEQYF

j_call: TRBJ2-7
clone_size: -
d_call: TRBD2
v_call: TRBV30
cdr3_nt: TGTGCCTGGACCTCGCCCGGACTAGCACCGAGCTCCTACGAGCAGTACTTC
cdr3_aa: CAWTSPGLAPSSYEQYF

j_call: TRBJ2-5
clone_size: -
d_call: -
v_call: TRBV5-4
cdr3_nt: TGTGCCAGCAGCTTGCGCTGGACAGAGCAAGAGACCCAGTACTTC
cdr3_aa: CASSLRWTEQETQYF

j_call: TRBJ2-2
clone_size: -
d_call: TRBD2
v_call: TRBV7-2
cdr3_nt: TGTGCCAGCAGCTTAGAAGCGGGAGCCGGGGAGCTGTTTTTT
cdr3_aa: CASSLEAGAGELFF

j_call: TRBJ2-7
clone_size: -
d_call: TRBD2
v_call: TRBV4-1
cdr3_nt: TGCGCCAGCAGCCAAGAAGGGCGGACTAGCGGGTACGAGCAGTACTTC
cdr3_aa: CASSQEGRTSGYEQYF

j_call: TRBJ1-1
clone_size: once
d_call: -
v_call: TRBV6-5
cdr3_nt: TGTGCCAGCAGGATCGGGTTCAACACTGAAGCTTTCTTT
cdr3_aa: CASRIGFNTEAFF

j_call: TRBJ2-2
clone_size: few
d_call: -
v_call: TRBV7-2
cdr3_nt: TGTGCCAGCAGCCCCTTTCCTACAGGGTTAGTTTCCGGGGAGCTGTTTTTT
cdr3_aa: CASSPFPTGLVSGELFF

j_call: TRBJ1-1
clone_size: -
d_call: -
v_call: TRBV3-1/TRBV3-2
cdr3_nt: TGTGCCAGCAGCCAGCATATACAGATGAACACTGAAGCTTTCTTT
cdr3_aa: CASSQHIQMNTEAFF

j_call: TRBJ1-5
clone_size: -
d_call: TRBD1
v_call: TRBV4-1
cdr3_nt: TGCGCCAGCAGCCAAGGGGGGACCGGGACAGCTTCTCAGCCCCAGCATTTT
cdr3_aa: CASSQGGTGTASQPQHF

j_call: TRBJ1-3
clone_size: -
d_call: -
v_call: TRBV2
cdr3_nt: TGTGCCAGCAGCGCCCAAGCGACAGTGGTTGGAAACACCATATATTTT
cdr3_aa: CASSAQATVVGNTIYF

j_call: TRBJ2-2
clone_size: many
d_call: -
v_call: TRBV27
cdr3_nt: TGTGCCACGGCGACGGACTACACCGGGGAGCTGTTTTTT
cdr3_aa: CATATDYTGELFF

j_call: TRBJ2-2
clone_size: -
d_call: -
v_call: TRBV30
cdr3_nt: TGTGCCTGGAGTCCCATCTGGGAGCCCGGGGAGCTGTTTTTT
cdr3_aa: CAWSPIWEPGELFF

j_call: TRBJ2-3
clone_size: -
d_call: TRBD2
v_call: TRBV27
cdr3_nt: TGTGCCAGCAGATCGAGACTAGCGGGAGACTCGACTAGCACAGATACGCAGTATTTT
cdr3_aa: CASRSRLAGDSTSTDTQYF

j_call: TRBJ2-3
clone_size: -
d_call: -
v_call: TRBV18
cdr3_nt: TGTGCCAGCTCACCATTTCGGGAAAACACAGATACGCAGTATTTT
cdr3_aa: CASSPFRENTDTQYF

j_call: TRBJ1-1
clone_size: -
d_call: -
v_call: TRBV18
cdr3_nt: TGTGCCAGCTCACCCGAGCAGGGGAACACTGAAGCTTTCTTT
cdr3_aa: CASSPEQGNTEAFF

j_call: TRBJ2-2
clone_size: -
d_call: -
v_call: TRBV12-5
cdr3_nt: TGTGCTAGTGGTTTGGTAGAAGGGGGATCCACCGGGGAGCTGTTTTTT
cdr3_aa: CASGLVEGGSTGELFF

j_call: TRBJ2-3
clone_size: -
d_call: -
v_call: TRBV20-1
cdr3_nt: TGCAGTGCTAGTTGGCCTAGCACAGATACGCAGTATTTT
cdr3_aa: CSASWPSTDTQYF

j_call: TRBJ2-1
clone_size: -
d_call: -
v_call: TRBV6-5
cdr3_nt: TGTGCCAGCAGTTCCCAAGCCATACCAGGTTACAATGAGCAGTTCTTC
cdr3_aa: CASSSQAIPGYNEQFF

j_call: TRBJ2-2
clone_size: -
d_call: TRBD2
v_call: TRBV11-2
cdr3_nt: TGTGCCAGCAGCTTAAACGCGGGAGTAGAAACCGGGGAGCTGTTTTTT
cdr3_aa: CASSLNAGVETGELFF

j_call: TRBJ2-7
clone_size: -
d_call: -
v_call: TRBV5-3
cdr3_nt: TGTGCCAGAAGCTACCCCGAGGTAGCGCGTTCCTACGAGCAGTACTTC
cdr3_aa: CARSYPEVARSYEQYF

j_call: TRBJ2-2
clone_size: once
d_call: -
v_call: TRBV21-1
cdr3_nt: TGTGCCAGCAGCATTGATCTAAAGGGTCGAGCGGGCACCGGGGAGCTGTTTTTT
cdr3_aa: CASSIDLKGRAGTGELFF

j_call: TRBJ2-5
clone_size: -
d_call: -
v_call: TRBV19
cdr3_nt: TGTGCCAGTAGTATTTCTTACGGGAGCCAAGAGACCCAGTACTTC
cdr3_aa: CASSISYGSQETQYF